This T cell receptor beta chain was documented in a study of CD8+ T cells in alopecia areata. Overall study results and limits: Relative to mice, TCR sharing across patients was less clear, a difference possibly HLA-related. In lesional scalp, particularly from alopecia totalis/universalis, clonality was higher than in normal scalp. Scalp samples also yield sequences from resident alphabeta T cells of normal skin.

It was cDNA, reverse transcribed from extracted RNA, that served as the sequencing template. Libraries were prepared by immunoSEQ multiplex PCR; TCRdb keeps only in-frame clonotypes and omits some of them. The sample lists about 200,000 clones, about 61% occurring once. A word on this clone: Its antigen is not known.

Deletions cut 7 bases from V and 1 base from J, with 19 bases between. The CDR3 spans 16 residues. The germline V gene encodes CDR1 MGHDK and CDR2 SYGVNS. T lymphocytes (CD4+ and CD8+) were sorted from PBMCs. The clonotype comes from a human donor in good health. The rearrangement links TRBV25-1 to TRBJ1-1, with a weak D call TRBD1 (5 bases). Sequencing was carried out using CD8+ T cells sorted from blood. CDR3 DNA sequence: TGTGCCAGCATGTTGGGGGGTGGATGGGAGAACACTGAAGCTTTCTTT. This gives the protein CASMLGGGWENTEAFF.